This entry lists 30 T cell receptor beta chains sequenced from one sample in a study of blood T cell repertoires in COVID-19. The data were produced by immunoSEQ multiplex PCR, yet TCRdb's version contains in-frame clones alone and is incomplete. The sample lists tens of thousands of clones; more than 80% were seen once. The sequenced material came from peripheral blood. The receptors derive from a woman aged 55-69 years with COVID-19, enrolled during active disease.

V is TRBV10-3 and J is TRBJ1-1; D perhaps matches TRBD1 (5 bases). This CDR3 is built from 14 residues. V shed 5 bases and J shed 0 bases, with 10 bases lying between them. The germline gives CDR1 ENHRY, CDR2 SYGVKD. This chain's CDR3 is CAISHGAVNTEAFF. DNA for the CDR3: TGTGCCATCAGTCATGGGGCGGTGAACACTGAAGCTTTCTTT.

The chain is built from TRBV6-2 or TRBV6-3 and TRBJ1-5; TRBD1 agrees at 9 bases. There are 17 residues in the CDR3. The J segment lost 1 base and the V segment lost 2 bases, leaving 6 bases of the junction unmatched. In germline, CDR1 is MNHEY, CDR2 SVGEGT. The CDR3 reads CASSYLPGQGSNQPQHF. CDR3 nucleotides: TGTGCCAGCAGTTACCTACCGGGACAGGGAAGCAATCAGCCCCAGCATTTT.

The V and J genes are TRBV4-3 and TRBJ1-2; TRBD1 aligns across 8 bases. Per the germline V gene, CDR1 is LGHNA and CDR2 is YSLEER. With V trimmed by 3 bases and J by 4 bases, 7 bases remained unmatched. The CDR3 has 15 amino acids. CDR3 sequence (DNA): TGCGCCAGCAGCCATGTGGCAGGGGGCGGCTATGGCTACACCTTC. It translates to CASSHVAGGGYGYTF.

This chain connects TRBV7-9 to TRBJ1-6, with D maybe TRBD1 (5 bases). The CDR3 contains 17 residues. Germline values: CDR1 SEHNR, CDR2 FQNEAQ (reference sequence). V lost 3 bases and J lost 8, with 20 bases in between. The CDR3 coding sequence is TGTGCCAGCAGCTTTCCGAACAGTCAGGGTTCGGATTCACCCCTCCACTTT. Translating gives CASSFPNSQGSDSPLHF.

J is TRBJ2-6 and V is TRBV4-1, with D maybe TRBD1 (7 bases). Trimming shortened V by 4 bases and J by 0 bases, and 22 bases separated the two germline ends. The CDR3 consists of 20 residues. The germline gives CDR1 MGHRA, CDR2 YSYEKL. CDR3 sequence reads: CASSPKGAGGGLSGANVLTF. The DNA of the CDR3 is TGCGCCAGCAGCCCAAAGGGCGCAGGAGGGGGCCTCTCTGGGGCCAACGTCCTGACTTTC.

The V call is TRBV28, the J call TRBJ1-2, with TRBD1 matching 8 bases. Losses at the gene ends were 2 bases for V and 7 bases for J; bases not matched to a gene: 6. This CDR3 comprises 14 residues. The germline CDR1 and CDR2 sequences are MDHEN and SYDVKM. The CDR3: CASSLGQGATGYTF. CDR3 DNA: TGTGCCAGCAGTTTAGGACAGGGAGCGACTGGCTACACCTTC.

This chain joins TRBV10-3 and TRBJ2-2; TRBD2 matches 7 bases. Germline trimming cut 0 bases from V and 6 bases from J; bases unmatched to any gene: 7. The CDR3 spans 16 residues. Germline-derived CDR1 and CDR2 are ENHRY and SYGVKD. The CDR3 reads CAISESGGIAAGELFF. Here the CDR3 DNA reads TGTGCCATCAGTGAGTCCGGGGGGATCGCGGCCGGGGAGCTGTTTTTT.

Regarding this clone: The sample holds other DNA sequences that translate to the same CDR3. This sequence joins TRBV29-1 and TRBJ1-5, with TRBD1 matching 10 bases. Germline V gene data show CDR1 as SQVTM and CDR2 as ANQGSEA. V was clipped by 6 bases and J by 5 bases; unmatched bases: 1. CDR3 length equals 12 residues. CDR3 loop: CSVGTGDQPQHF. CDR3 bases: TGCAGCGTCGGGACAGGGGATCAGCCCCAGCATTTT.

This sequence joins TRBV6-6 and TRBJ1-5; D remains unclear. V was trimmed by 6 bases and J by 5 bases, leaving 5 bases between them. CDR1 MNHNY and CDR2 SVGAGI come from the germline V gene (reference sequence). The CDR3 covers 11 residues. CDR3 DNA sequence: TGTGCCAGCAGCCTAGATCAGCCCCAGCATTTT. The encoded protein is CASSLDQPQHF.

The rearrangement links TRBV7-9 to TRBJ1-3; D is unclear. The CDR3 is 18 residues long. The V end was cut by 1 base, the J end by 0 bases, with 16 bases between. The germline V gene encodes CDR1 SEHNR and CDR2 FQNEAQ (reference sequence). As DNA, the CDR3 is TGTGCCAGCAGCTTAGTGGGCTCAGCCCTAAGCTCTGGAAACACCATATATTTT. Translated: CASSLVGSALSSGNTIYF.

V and J are TRBV29-1 and TRBJ1-4; possible D gene TRBD1, 5 bases. The germline V gene encodes CDR1 SQVTM and CDR2 ANQGSEA. V was clipped by 7 bases and J by 3 bases, with 15 bases between them. The CDR3 totals 14 residues. The CDR3 spells CSATGGLANEKLFF. The CDR3 bases are TGCAGCGCTACTGGGGGGTTGGCTAATGAAAAACTGTTTTTT.

The rearrangement links TRBV6-2 or TRBV6-3 to TRBJ1-2, with 9 bases fitting TRBD1. CDR1 and CDR2 from the germline V gene are MNHEY and SVGEGT. Unmatched junction bases numbered 4, after V lost 5 bases and J lost 0 bases. The CDR3 is made up of 15 amino acids. CDR3 loop: CASSRRDRANYGYTF. As DNA, the CDR3 is TGTGCCAGCAGTCGTCGGGACAGGGCTAACTATGGCTACACCTTC.

The chain couples TRBV2 to TRBJ1-5; D not resolved. Trimming stripped 4 bases from V and 5 bases from J, with 9 bases between. The CDR3 length is 13 residues. The germline V gene encodes CDR1 SNHLY and CDR2 FYNNEI. CDR3 nucleotide sequence: TGTGCCAGCAGTGCAGACACCGATCAGCCCCAGCATTTT. It codes for CASSADTDQPQHF. Full variable domain (rest looked up from reference TRBV2 and TRBJ1-5): EPEVTQTPSHQVTQMGQEVILRCVPISNHLYFYWYRQILGQKVEFLVSFYNNEISEKSEIFDDQFSVERPDGSNFTLKIRSTKLEDSAMYFCASSADTDQPQHFGDGTRLSIL.

CDR3 in amino acids: CAGRRGSGYGYTF. As DNA, the CDR3 is TGTGCCGGACGGAGGGGATCGGGCTATGGCTACACCTTC. This chain joins TRBV19 and TRBJ1-2; tentative D call: TRBD1 (5 bases). V was shortened by 11 bases and J by 4 bases, with 17 bases between the two germline ends. The CDR3 contains 13 residues. Germline CDR1 LNHDA, CDR2 SQIVND (reference sequence).

The chain couples TRBV19 to TRBJ2-1, with TRBD1 identical over 7 bases. The CDR3 has 13 amino acids. V dropped 4 bases and J dropped 9; count of bases not matched to a gene: 6. The germline CDR1 and CDR2 sequences are LNHDA and SQIVND (reference sequence). The CDR3 reads CASSTSGGAEQFF. CDR3 nucleotide sequence: TGTGCCAGTAGTACCTCAGGGGGAGCTGAGCAGTTCTTC.

This sequence joins TRBV19 and TRBJ2-5; the D is unclear. The CDR3 is 13 residues long. Germline loops: CDR1 LNHDA, CDR2 SQIVND (reference sequence). V gave up 1 base and J gave up 5 bases, with 8 bases separating them. The CDR3 nucleotides are TGTGCCAGTAGTATAGGGCCTTTGGAGACCCAGTACTTC. It specifies CASSIGPLETQYF.

This clone occurred a few times. V gene TRBV5-1 combines with J gene TRBJ2-7, with TRBD2 matching over 8 bases. The CDR3 consists of 14 residues. Germline V gives CDR1 SGHRS, CDR2 YFSETQ. V shed 4 bases, J shed 5 bases, and the junction held 8 bases outside the gene matches. The CDR3 reads CASSRERAGDEQYF. CDR3 bases: TGCGCCAGCAGCCGAGAGCGAGCGGGAGACGAGCAGTACTTC.

The chain is built from TRBV15 and TRBJ2-3; a weak D match, TRBD1 (6 bases). This CDR3 has 20 amino acids. Trimming stripped 5 bases from V and 2 bases from J, with 29 bases between. Looked up from germline, CDR1 is LNHNV and CDR2 is YYDKDF (reference sequence). As DNA, the CDR3 is TGTGCCACCAGCTGCCGGGACACCCGGACTTGTGCGGAACACACAGATACGCAGTATTTT. Translating it yields CATSCRDTRTCAEHTDTQYF.

The V call is TRBV14, the J call TRBJ2-3; 9 bases align to TRBD2. CDR3 length: 18 amino acids. Trimming at V came to 4 bases and at J to 5 bases, leaving 16 bases not matched to a gene. Germline V gene lookup returns CDR1 SGHDN and CDR2 FVKESK. Here the CDR3 reads CASSPLRSGTSRKDTQYF. Written as DNA, the CDR3 is TGTGCCAGCAGCCCCCTGCGGTCCGGGACTAGCAGGAAAGATACGCAGTATTTT.

The rearrangement links TRBV23-1 to TRBJ2-1; no definite D call. TRBV23-1 is designated an ORF whose function remains uncertain. Trimming removed 0 bases from V and 8 bases from J, with 17 bases in between. The CDR3 contains 16 residues. CDR3 residues: CASSQSKRGPMDEQFF. CDR3 in DNA: TGCGCCAGCAGTCAATCTAAAAGAGGCCCCATGGATGAGCAGTTCTTC.

This clone was found once. The V and J genes are TRBV14 and TRBJ2-7; 8 positions agree with TRBD1. CDR1 SGHDN and CDR2 FVKESK come from the germline V gene. The CDR3 is 17 amino acids. J was trimmed by 7 bases and V by 1 base; bases with no gene match: 15. In nucleotides, the CDR3 is TGTGCCAGCAGCCAAGTCGGCAGGGGGCGGATGGGTAGGGAGCAGTACTTC. Protein product: CASSQVGRGRMGREQYF.

The chain uses TRBV19 and TRBJ1-5; D is unclear. The germline V gene has CDR1 LNHDA and CDR2 SQIVND (reference sequence). CDR3 length: 15 residues. Deletions cut 7 bases from V and 0 bases from J, with 13 bases between. CDR3 in amino acids: CASTLHTDSNQPQHF. The CDR3 DNA reads TGTGCCAGTACCCTACACACAGATAGCAATCAGCCCCAGCATTTT.

This sequence joins TRBV24-1 and TRBJ1-2; unclear D gene. Germline V CDR1 and CDR2: KGHDR, SFDVKD. V was cut by 11 bases and J by 6 bases, with 18 bases left in between. The CDR3 is 13 residues long. CDR3 DNA sequence: TGTGCCATTGCCGAGGCCGGGTCGGATGGCTACACCTTC. Translation: CAIAEAGSDGYTF.

The chain uses TRBV21-1 and TRBJ1-1; the table's D gene call, TRBD1, was not cross checked with the DNA. TRBV21-1 is classified as a pseudogene. CDR3 length equals 14 residues. In DNA, the CDR3 is TGTGCCAGCAGCAAAAACAGCCTTAACACTGAAGCTTTCTTT. This codes for CASSKNSLNTEAFF.

V gene TRBV27 combines with J gene TRBJ1-1; no clear D. CDR1 and CDR2 from the germline V gene are MNHEY and SMNVEV (reference sequence). V was trimmed by 5 bases and J by 1 base, leaving 8 bases between them. This CDR3 has 13 amino acids. The CDR3 sequence: CASSPTGNTEAFF. CDR3 nucleotide sequence: TGTGCCAGCAGTCCTACGGGGAACACTGAAGCTTTCTTT.

The gene calls are TRBV7-3 and TRBJ2-1, with a tentative D call TRBD2 (5 bases). The germline gives CDR1 SGHTA, CDR2 FQGTGA. The CDR3 covers 16 residues. Trimming removed 2 bases from V and 4 bases from J, with 15 bases in between. CDR3 residues: CASSLQSLAPYNEQFF. The CDR3 DNA reads TGTGCCAGCAGCTTACAATCTCTAGCTCCATACAATGAGCAGTTCTTC.

This sequence joins TRBV7-2 and TRBJ2-7; 7 nucleotides align to TRBD1. The CDR3 extends over 13 amino acids. The V gene end was trimmed by 5 bases and the J gene end by 3 bases; junction bases not matched to a gene: 4. CDR1 is SGHTA and CDR2 is FQGNSA in the germline V gene. CDR3 loop: CASSPTGRYEQYF. The CDR3 nucleotides are TGTGCCAGCAGCCCGACAGGGCGCTACGAGCAGTACTTC.

The V and J genes are TRBV4-1 and TRBJ2-5; possibly TRBD2 for D (7 bases). The V and J ends lost 0 bases and 3 bases respectively, with 14 bases between them. The CDR3 has 16 residues. CDR1 is MGHRA, CDR2 YSYEKL, per germline. CDR3 loop: CASSQDLPGGEETQYF. The DNA for the CDR3 is TGCGCCAGCAGCCAAGATCTTCCGGGGGGCGAAGAGACCCAGTACTTC.

The V and J genes are TRBV13 and TRBJ2-1; TRBD2 matches 13 bases. This CDR3 has 15 amino acids. Germline CDR1 is PRHDT and CDR2 is FYEKMQ (reference sequence). V dropped 0 bases and J dropped 10; count of bases not matched to a gene: 3. CDR3 sequence: CASSLGRGLAGEQFF. The CDR3 nucleotides read TGTGCCAGCAGCTTAGGCCGGGGACTAGCGGGAGAGCAGTTCTTC. Full variable domain (remainder filled in from reference TRBV13 and TRBJ2-1): AAGVIQSPRHLIKEKRETATLKCYPIPRHDTVYWYQQGPGQDPQFLISFYEKMQSDKGSIPDRFSAQQFSDYHSELNMSSLELGDSALYFCASSLGRGLAGEQFFGPGTRLTVL.

Details on this clone: Other DNA sequences from this sample encode an identical CDR3 as well. This chain uses TRBV11-3 with TRBJ2-7; D is unresolved. With 4 bases removed from V and 3 bases from J, the gap between germline ends came to 4 bases. The CDR3 is 11 residues long. Germline V CDR1 and CDR2: SGHNT, YENEEA. The CDR3 DNA reads TGTGCCAGCAGCTCTTACTACGAGCAGTACTTC. Translating it yields CASSSYYEQYF.